This T cell receptor beta chain originates from a study of cytomegalovirus exposure and HLA in healthy donors. The CDR3 has 15 residues. Trimming cost V 4 bases and J 11 bases, with 20 bases left between them. Germline CDR1 is SEHNR and CDR2 is FQNEAQ (reference sequence). PCR employed 60 Vbeta and 13 Jbeta primers. Only in-frame clones appear in the TCRdb table, and some are missing; sequencing was by immunoSEQ multiplex PCR. The repertoire holds around 120,000 clones, with about 86% as singletons. The TCR sequence derives from a man aged 18-30 years in good health and CMV-seronegative. V is TRBV7-9 and J is TRBJ1-4; the D gene is possibly TRBD1 (5 bases). The sample consisted of PBMCs. CDR3 sequence: CASSSGGRTPGKLFF. In DNA, the CDR3 is TGTGCCAGCAGCTCCGGAGGGCGGACCCCAGGGAAACTGTTTTTT.